This T cell receptor beta chain comes out of a study of blood T cell repertoires in COVID-19 (dated by TCRdb to 2020 to 2021). General notes on the study: Collaborator samples came from the United States, Italy and Spain and covered acute and convalescent phases of COVID-19. The material from the prospective study consisted of cDNA or gDNA derived from T cells, B-cell-depleted T cells, or PBMCs. Deeply sampled blood TCRbeta repertoires from subjects exposed to, actively infected with, or recovered from COVID-19 were included in the dataset. A freely available public database, intended as a resource for researchers studying the immune response to SARS-CoV-2, is where the repertoires were released. The samples were drawn from the first 160 participants of the ongoing ImmuneRACE study and from 950 to 1,500 subjects provided by 6 global collaborators. The sample metadata nearly always contained a de-identified subject ID, COVID-19 status, age in years and sex. Where available, HLA class I and class II types were obtained from metadata supplied by the sample provider rather than from assay-based typing. Points the paper makes about the study in general: How much clinical and demographic metadata was included differed by source and by participant, and the metadata was provided uncurated.

Enrolling through a virtual design, the prospective study's participants ranged in age from roughly 18 to 100 years and lived across 20 to 25 United States geographic areas. To assign participants to cohorts, the prospective study relied on clinical history that participants themselves reported in a screening survey and a study questionnaire. Recovered participants in ImmuneRACE Cohort 3 were defined as having two consecutive negative NP/OP PCR tests, clearance from a healthcare professional, or resolution of symptoms. Mobile phlebotomists in the prospective study collected whole blood, serum and a nasopharyngeal or oropharyngeal swab from every participant. Over a roughly 2-month period, participants in the prospective study had the option of providing additional blood draws and questionnaires. Before DNA extraction, prospective study blood samples were shipped either frozen or at room temperature.

This clone was detected once. No antigen is known for it. No qualities accompany the bases; no much larger clone lies one base away. CDR3 length: 14 amino acids, cysteine to phenylalanine. Just the 42-base CDR3 DNA is kept, in frame starting at base 1. Relative to germline, V is missing 1 base and J is missing 4 bases, with 2 bases of the junction outside any gene match. Sequences GTSNPN (CDR1) and SVGIG (CDR2) are obtained from the germline V gene (reference sequence). The immunoSEQ Assay, a bias-controlled multiplex PCR, was used to amplify TCRbeta CDR3 regions from genomic DNA. As for the authors' bioinformatics: The number of nucleated cells in each sample was estimated from the amplification of reference gene primers within the assay. Sequence reads were collapsed and filtered to measure the absolute abundance of every unique TCRbeta CDR3 rearrangement. For each sample, productive Simpson clonality was calculated as the square root of Simpson's diversity index across productive rearrangements. The immuneACCESS repertoire file appears here via TCRdb, limited to in-frame rearrangements. These files lack a portion of the clones; in checked studies, under half of the deficit traces to unresolved V genes, and the cause of the others is not known. For V, J and clone size, that table is used; D and trimming come from the DNA. In this sample the table shows some 490,000 clones, roughly nine tenths of which occur a single time. Roughly 8.5% of the sample comes from the top ten.

The sequenced sample was PBMCs or T cells enriched from blood (not recorded which). The rearranged chain carries TRBV30 and TRBJ1-2; 11 middle bases align to TRBD1. This clonotype was sampled from a woman aged 60-70 years who had recovered from COVID-19. The nucleotide sequence reads as follows: TGTGCCTGGAGTGGGACAGGGGGCATCTATGGCTACACCTTC. Protein translation: CAWSGTGGIYGYTF.